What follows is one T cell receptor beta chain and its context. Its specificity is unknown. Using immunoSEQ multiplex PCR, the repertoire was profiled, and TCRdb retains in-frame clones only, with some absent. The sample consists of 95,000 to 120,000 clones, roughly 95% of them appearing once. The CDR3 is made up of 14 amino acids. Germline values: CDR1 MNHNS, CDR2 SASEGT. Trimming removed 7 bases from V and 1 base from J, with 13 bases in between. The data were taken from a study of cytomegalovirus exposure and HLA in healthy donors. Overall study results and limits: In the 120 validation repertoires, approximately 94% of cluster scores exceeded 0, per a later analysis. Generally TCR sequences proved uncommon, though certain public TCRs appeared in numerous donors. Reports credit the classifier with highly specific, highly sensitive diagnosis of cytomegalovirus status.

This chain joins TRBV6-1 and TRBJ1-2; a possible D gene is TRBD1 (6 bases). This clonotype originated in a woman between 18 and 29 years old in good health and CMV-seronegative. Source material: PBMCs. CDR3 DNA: TGTGCCAGCACCCCGACAGGTATTAACTATGGCTACACCTTC. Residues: CASTPTGINYGYTF.